These 14 T cell receptor beta chains originate from one sample sequenced in a study of glioma-infiltrating T cells. Using RNA template, CDR3s of TCR alpha and beta were amplified with iRepertoire arm-PCR. TCRdb processed the multiplex PCR reads anew with MiXCR; each CDR3 protein has one entry. Seen here are roughly 200,000 distinct CDR3 sequences, over 30% observed once, and the top ten hold 20%. The sample consisted of glioma tissue, nonneoplastic brain tissue, or PBMCs (not recorded which). Every receptor here comes from a human donor with low-grade glioma or glioblastoma, undergoing nonglioma brain surgery, or in good health (not recorded which).

This clonotype was seen repeatedly, ten times or more. The rearrangement joins TRBV20-1 to TRBJ1-5; no clear D. The CDR3 has 14 residues. V was shortened by 1 base and J by 2 bases, with 9 bases between the two germline ends. Germline loops: CDR1 DFQATT, CDR2 SNEGSKA (reference sequence). The CDR3 sequence: CSARVRTGNQPQHF. The CDR3 DNA reads TGCAGTGCTAGAGTCCGGACGGGCAATCAGCCCCAGCATTTT.

The chain has TRBV3-1 and TRBJ1-2, with TRBD1 as a possible D gene (5 bases). The CDR3 length is 14 residues. The V end was cut by 1 base, the J end by 9 bases, with 15 bases between. Per the germline V gene, CDR1 is LGHDT and CDR2 is YNNKEL (reference sequence). In nucleotides, the CDR3 is TGTGCCAGCAGCCAAGGACAGTCGCCCTCATGCTACACCTTC. It yields the protein CASSQGQSPSCYTF.

Regarding this clonotype: A single base separates this from a much larger clone, so it may be a read error. The rearrangement links TRBV12-3 or TRBV12-4 to TRBJ2-4, with 7 bases lining up with TRBD2. The V gene end was trimmed by 7 bases and the J gene end by 8 bases; junction bases not matched to a gene: 14. The CDR3 runs 15 residues. CDR3 region: CASKPSGILRDIQYF. CDR3 DNA: TGTGCCAGCAAACCAAGCGGGATCTTGAGAGACATTCAGTACTTC.

This clonotype was observed a handful of times. The rearrangement uses TRBV9 and TRBJ1-2, with a possible D match to TRBD1 (6 bases). CDR3 length: 15 amino acids. V lost 0 bases to trimming and J lost 7 bases, with 16 bases between them. The germline CDR1 and CDR2 sequences are SGDLS and YYNGEE. CDR3 in DNA: TGTGCCAGCAGCGTAGGGTCCCAGGGGCGGAGTGGCTACACCTTC. It yields the protein CASSVGSQGRSGYTF.

This clonotype was observed many times. Its ends do not fully match the called genes, so a read error is possible. The chain is built from TRBV7-2 and TRBJ2-2; 10 nucleotides line up with TRBD2. Germline CDR1 is SGHTA and CDR2 is FQGNSA. This CDR3 has 16 residues. The CDR3 DNA follows: TGTGCCAGCACCTTAGCGGGAGGTTATAACACCGGGGAGCTGTTTTTT. This sequence encodes CASTLAGGYNTGELFF. Together with reference TRBV7-2 and TRBJ2-2, the CDR3 gives the full variable domain: GAGVSQSPSNKVTEKGKDVELRCDPISGHTALYWYRQSLGQGLEFLIYFQGNSAPDKSGLPSDRFSAERTGGSVSTLTIQRTQQEDSAVYLCASTLAGGYNTGELFFGEGSRLTVL.

This chain connects TRBV27 to TRBJ2-4, with 13 bases aligning to TRBD2. CDR1 is MNHEY and CDR2 is SMNVEV in the germline V gene (reference sequence). V was pared by 6 bases and J by 13 bases, with 3 bases of the junction left unmatched. This CDR3 contains 12 residues. CDR3 region: CASSGLAGAQYF. In DNA form, the CDR3 reads TGTGCCAGCAGCGGACTAGCGGGAGCGCAGTACTTC.

J is TRBJ2-1 and V is TRBV7-2; 9 positions match TRBD2. J gave up 6 bases and V 7 bases, and 4 bases lay outside the gene matches. The CDR3 is made up of 13 amino acids. Looked up from germline, CDR1 is SGHTA and CDR2 is FQGNSA. In DNA, the CDR3 is TGTGCCAGCACCCTGACTAGCGGCAATGAGCAGTTCTTC. Translated: CASTLTSGNEQFF.

The chain employs TRBV12-3 or TRBV12-4 and TRBJ1-5; D gene unclear. V lost 2 bases and J 7 bases, leaving 6 bases between the germline ends. The CDR3 has 12 residues. CDR3 amino acids: CASSLLSQPQHF. The CDR3 nucleotides are TGTGCCAGCAGTTTATTAAGCCAGCCCCAGCATTTT.

In the case of this clonotype: One end of the junction does not line up with germline, which may come from a read error. This rearrangement joins TRBV7-7 to TRBJ2-7; D might be TRBD2 (6 bases). The CDR3 has 15 amino acids. CDR1 SSHAT and CDR2 FNYEAQ come from the germline V gene (reference sequence). Written as DNA, the CDR3 is TGTGCTAGCAGCAGAAATCCGGGACTGACGTACGAGCAGTACTTC. The encoded protein is CASSRNPGLTYEQYF.

Comments on this clonotype: A much more abundant neighbour one base away suggests this may be a read error. The chain combines TRBV4-3 with TRBJ2-7, with 8 bases fitting TRBD2. V gave up 0 bases and J gave up 9 bases; unmatched junction bases: 13. The germline V gene has CDR1 LGHNA and CDR2 YSLEER. There are 16 residues in the CDR3. The CDR3 here is CASSQDLGSGNDGQYF. CDR3 in DNA: TGCGCCAGCAGCCAAGATCTGGGTAGCGGGAACGACGGGCAGTACTTC.

The chain uses TRBV4-1 and TRBJ2-7; 13 bases line up with TRBD2. Losses at the gene ends were 4 bases for V and 5 bases for J; bases not matched to a gene: 8. Germline CDR1 MGHRA, CDR2 YSYEKL. This CDR3 spans 16 amino acids. The CDR3 coding sequence is TGCGCCAGCAGCCCAGGAGGACTAGCGGGAGTGAACGAGCAGTACTTC. Translated, it gives CASSPGGLAGVNEQYF.

This clonotype has a count of ten or more. The chain uses TRBV6-6 and TRBJ2-2, with D unclear. V lost 0 bases to trimming and J lost 7 bases, with 9 bases between them. Germline CDR1 MNHNY, CDR2 SVGAGI (reference sequence). This CDR3 region has 14 residues. The CDR3: CASSYSRFGGELFF. The CDR3 bases are TGTGCCAGCAGTTACTCGAGATTTGGCGGGGAGCTGTTTTTT.

V gene TRBV5-4 combines with J gene TRBJ2-3; D is uncertain. CDR3 length: 11 amino acids. CDR1 is SGHNT and CDR2 is YYREEE in the germline V gene (reference sequence). V shed 2 bases and J shed 5 bases, with 3 bases lying between them. CDR3 sequence (DNA): TGTGCCAGCAGCTTTAGAGATACGCAGTATTTT. Its protein product is CASSFRDTQYF.

This clonotype was picked up many times. The chain uses TRBV24-1 and TRBJ1-5; 7 bases agree with TRBD1. The V gene end was trimmed by 8 bases and the J gene end by 3 bases; junction bases not matched to a gene: 6. Germline values: CDR1 KGHDR, CDR2 SFDVKD. CDR3 length: 14 residues. The CDR3 protein is CATNWGQINQPQHF. In DNA, the CDR3 is TGTGCCACCAATTGGGGACAGATCAATCAGCCCCAGCATTTT.